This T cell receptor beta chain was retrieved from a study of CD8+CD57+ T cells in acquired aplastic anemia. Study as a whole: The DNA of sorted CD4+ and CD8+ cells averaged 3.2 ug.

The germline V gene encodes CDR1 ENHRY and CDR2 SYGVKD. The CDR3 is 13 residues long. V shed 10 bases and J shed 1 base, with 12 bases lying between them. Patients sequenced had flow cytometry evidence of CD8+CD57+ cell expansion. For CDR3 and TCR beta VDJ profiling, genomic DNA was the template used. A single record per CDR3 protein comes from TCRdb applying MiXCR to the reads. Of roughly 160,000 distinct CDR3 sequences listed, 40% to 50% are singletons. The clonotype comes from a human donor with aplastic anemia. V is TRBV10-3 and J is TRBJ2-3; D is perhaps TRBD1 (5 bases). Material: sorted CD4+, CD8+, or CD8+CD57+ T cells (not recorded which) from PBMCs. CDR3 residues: CASYRSGTDTQYF. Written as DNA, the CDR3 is TGTGCCAGCTACAGGTCTGGCACAGATACGCAGTATTTT.